The TCR beta chain under discussion was sequenced for a study of beta chain features in type 1 diabetes. Germline CDR1 and CDR2: KGHSH and LQKENI. The J segment lost 0 bases and the V segment lost 3 bases, leaving 15 bases of the junction unmatched. This CDR3 region has 19 residues. Study results and limitations: Within patients, naive, central memory and Treg TCRB repertoires seemed more similar than within healthy donors. When VDJ junctions were examined, type 1 diabetes patients showed fewer insertions and more deletions. It was not settled here whether HLA type affects TCRB rearrangement.

Expressed TCRB transcripts were sequenced because the isolated RNA had all been reverse transcribed beforehand. The method was immunoSEQ multiplex PCR; TCRdb's version includes in-frame clones alone and lacks a portion of them. Of under 200,000 clones listed, roughly 8% are singletons. With regard to this clone: The antigen is not known.

Sequencing was performed on central memory CD4+ T cells from blood. The TCR originated in a man aged 18 to 29 in good health. This chain uses TRBV18 with TRBJ1-1, with 8 bases lining up with TRBD1. In DNA, the CDR3 is TGTGCCAGCTCACCCAGGGGGGCAGGGGGCCTTGGGATGAACACTGAAGCTTTCTTT. Translation: CASSPRGAGGLGMNTEAFF. The full variable domain, rest sourced from reference TRBV18 and TRBJ1-1, is NAGVMQNPRHLVRRRGQEARLRCSPMKGHSHVYWYRQLPEEGLKFMVYLQKENIIDESGMPKERFSAEFPKEGPSILRIQQVVRGDSAAYFCASSPRGAGGLGMNTEAFFGQGTRLTVV.